Below, 20 T cell receptor beta chains from the same sample are listed, as sequenced in a study of CD8 T cells in Susac syndrome. Random hexamers were used to reverse transcribe the RNA input (about 0.5 to 1 ug). In TCRdb, the immunoSEQ multiplex PCR reads were re-called with MiXCR into one record per CDR3 protein. In the table there are roughly 130,000 distinct CDR3 sequences, 95% to 96% of which are singletons. Sequencing was performed on CD4+ T cells from PBMCs. The receptors originated from a human donor with Susac syndrome.

The chain is built from TRBV6-2 or TRBV6-3 and TRBJ2-1; 12 nucleotides agree with TRBD2. With 9 bases clipped from V and 7 bases from J, the junction kept 7 bases outside the gene matches. Germline CDR1 reads MNHEY; CDR2 reads SVGEGT. CDR3 length: 14 amino acids. This CDR3 reads CASRLAGVGNEQFF. CDR3 coding DNA: TGTGCCAGTCGACTAGCGGGAGTAGGGAATGAGCAGTTCTTC.

The chain links TRBV9 to TRBJ2-1; TRBD2 matches at 7 bases. CDR1 is SGDLS, CDR2 YYNGEE, per germline. This CDR3 comprises 15 residues. After removal of 9 bases from V and 1 base from J, the junction contained 10 bases not matched to a gene. The DNA of the CDR3 is TGTGCCACCGGGGGGACTCGAAGGTCCTACAATGAGCAGTTCTTC. Its protein is CATGGTRRSYNEQFF. Full variable domain (outside the CDR3, taken from reference TRBV9 and TRBJ2-1): DSGVTQTPKHLITATGQRVTLRCSPRSGDLSVYWYQQSLDQGLQFLIQYYNGEERAKGNILERFSAQQFPDLHSELNLSSLELGDSALYFCATGGTRRSYNEQFFGPGTRLTVL.

This clonotype was observed a single time. The chain uses TRBV29-1 and TRBJ1-4; 7 bases align to TRBD1. V was clipped by 4 bases and J by 7 bases; unmatched bases: 6. Germline V gene data show CDR1 as SQVTM and CDR2 as ANQGSEA. This CDR3 comprises 13 residues. CDR3 DNA sequence: TGCAGCGTTGCCGGGACAGCGGCTGAAAAACTGTTTTTT. Its protein is CSVAGTAAEKLFF.

The chain recombines TRBV12-3 or TRBV12-4 with TRBJ1-2; the D is unclear. This CDR3 is 13 amino acids long. V was cut by 8 bases and J by 7 bases, with 17 bases left in between. The DNA for the CDR3 is TGTGCCAGCGGAGCAGAGGGTTCGGGTGGCTACACCTTC. This codes for CASGAEGSGGYTF.

The V and J genes are TRBV5-4 and TRBJ2-5; possible D gene TRBD2, 5 bases. The CDR3 spans 13 residues. V was cut by 4 bases and J by 2 bases, with 9 bases left in between. Per the germline V gene, CDR1 is SGHNT and CDR2 is YYREEE (reference sequence). The CDR3 nucleotides are TGTGCCAGCAGCCGACTACCTCAAGAGACCCAGTACTTC. Translating gives CASSRLPQETQYF.

This chain joins TRBV29-1 and TRBJ1-2, with D tentatively TRBD1 (6 bases). The CDR3 extends over 14 amino acids. Germline loops: CDR1 SQVTM, CDR2 ANQGSEA. The V and J ends lost 5 bases and 1 base respectively, with 14 bases between them. The CDR3 bases are TGCAGCGTTTTCCTCGGACAGAGTAACTATGGCTACACCTTC. Its translation is CSVFLGQSNYGYTF.

This CDR3 is CASSRAGGAQETQYF. The CDR3 nucleotides are TGTGCCAGCAGCCGTGCCGGAGGGGCCCAAGAGACCCAGTACTTC. The V call is TRBV28, the J call TRBJ2-5, with a possible D match to TRBD2 (6 bases). The ends were cut back, 6 bases at V and 1 base at J, with 15 bases in the middle. The germline CDR1 and CDR2 sequences are MDHEN and SYDVKM. The CDR3 length is 15 residues.

This clonotype was seen just once. The chain employs TRBV7-2 and TRBJ1-1; no firm D call. Trimming removed 3 bases from V and 5 bases from J, with 4 bases in between. The CDR3 has 11 residues. CDR1 and CDR2 (germline): SGHTA, FQGNSA. The chain's CDR3 is CASSFLTEAFF. CDR3 coding DNA: TGTGCCAGCAGCTTTTTGACTGAAGCTTTCTTT. Drawing the rest from reference TRBV7-2 and TRBJ1-1, the complete variable domain is GAGVSQSPSNKVTEKGKDVELRCDPISGHTALYWYRQSLGQGLEFLIYFQGNSAPDKSGLPSDRFSAERTGGSVSTLTIQRTQQEDSAVYLCASSFLTEAFFGQGTRLTVV.

The chain links TRBV20-1 to TRBJ2-5; 10 positions agree with TRBD2. J lost 5 bases, V lost 8 bases, and 8 bases had no gene match. The V gene's germline CDR1 is DFQATT and CDR2 SNEGSKA (reference sequence). The CDR3 runs to 13 residues. This CDR3 reads CSPVAGGLETQYF. The CDR3 DNA follows: TGCAGTCCCGTAGCGGGAGGCTTGGAGACCCAGTACTTC.

J is TRBJ1-2 and V is TRBV20-1, with D possibly TRBD1 on 5 matching bases. Trimming cost V 5 bases and J 2 bases, with 15 bases left between them. Per germline, CDR1 DFQATT and CDR2 SNEGSKA (reference sequence). The length of the CDR3 is 14 residues. CDR3 in amino acids: CSAPTGRQNYGYTF. The CDR3 nucleotides are TGCAGTGCTCCGACGGGACGCCAGAACTATGGCTACACCTTC.

The genes are TRBV20-1 and TRBJ1-4, with 10 bases fitting TRBD1. Germline V gene sequence: CDR1 DFQATT, CDR2 SNEGSKA (reference sequence). V was clipped by 6 bases and J by 7 bases; unmatched bases: 5. The CDR3 sequence is 13 residues long. CDR3 sequence: CSALRDRGEKLFF. CDR3 nucleotide sequence: TGCAGTGCACTCCGGGACAGGGGTGAAAAACTGTTTTTT.

Only one count was recorded for this clonotype. The V call is TRBV28, the J call TRBJ2-4; 9 nucleotides agree with TRBD1. In germline, CDR1 is MDHEN, CDR2 SYDVKM. The length of the CDR3 is 13 residues. Germline trimming cut 3 bases from V and 7 bases from J; bases unmatched to any gene: 1. The CDR3 DNA reads TGTGCCAGCAGTTTTGGACAGGGGAACATTCAGTACTTC. Protein: CASSFGQGNIQYF. Variable domain in full (rest from reference TRBV28 and TRBJ2-4): DVKVTQSSRYLVKRTGEKVFLECVQDMDHENMFWYRQDPGLGLRLIYFSYDVKMKEKGDIPEGYSVSREKKERFSLILESASTNQTSMYLCASSFGQGNIQYFGAGTRLSVL.

This sequence joins TRBV11-2 and TRBJ2-1, with 12 bases identical to TRBD2. The CDR3 is 16 amino acids. CDR1 is SGHAT and CDR2 is FQNNGV in the germline V gene. V shed 5 bases, J shed 4 bases, and the junction held 6 bases outside the gene matches. The CDR3 nucleotides read TGTGCCAGCAGCGGAAGGACTAGCGGGACGTACAATGAGCAGTTCTTC. Amino acid sequence: CASSGRTSGTYNEQFF.

V and J are TRBV30 and TRBJ2-2, with TRBD1 matching 8 bases. Germline CDR1 and CDR2: GTSNPN and SVGIG (reference sequence). V trimming: 0 bases; J trimming: 6 bases; junction bases outside the gene matches: 6. This CDR3 comprises 15 residues. The CDR3 sequence: CAWSVRDRGSGELFF. Written as DNA, the CDR3 is TGTGCCTGGAGTGTACGTGACAGGGGTTCCGGGGAGCTGTTTTTT.

This chain links TRBV6-2 or TRBV6-3 with TRBJ2-3, with unresolved D. Germline V gives CDR1 MNHEY, CDR2 SVGEGT. The V end lost 6 bases, the J end lost 10 bases, and 14 bases lay between the germline ends. The CDR3 spans 12 residues. As DNA, the CDR3 is TGTGCCAGCAGGACCTCAGGTATGGCGCAGTATTTT. Translation gives CASRTSGMAQYF.

This clonotype has a single count. The J gene is TRBJ2-2, the V gene TRBV30; D is perhaps TRBD1 (6 bases). Between the trimmed V and J ends, which lost 7 bases and 4 bases, there was a span of 22 bases. CDR3 length: 16 amino acids. Germline-derived CDR1 and CDR2 are GTSNPN and SVGIG (reference sequence). The CDR3 DNA is TGTGCCTTCTCAACCGAAAGAGGGGGTGCCACCGGGGAGCTGTTTTTT. Translating gives CAFSTERGGATGELFF.

V is TRBV5-1 and J is TRBJ2-6, with D uncertain. The CDR3 spans 20 residues. Looked up from germline, CDR1 is SGHRS and CDR2 is YFSETQ. Between the trimmed V and J ends, which lost 1 base and 4 bases, there was a span of 24 bases. The DNA for the CDR3 is TGCGCCAGCAGCTTGACCGCCGTCCCGTTGGCCCTAAGAGGGGCCAACGTCCTGACTTTC. Protein: CASSLTAVPLALRGANVLTF.

V and J are TRBV5-1 and TRBJ1-4; D gene unclear. The CDR3 runs to 15 residues. Trimming stripped 0 bases from V and 0 bases from J, with 6 bases between. CDR1 is SGHRS and CDR2 is YFSETQ in the germline V gene. DNA of the CDR3: TGCGCCAGCAGCTTGGGGCCGGCAACTAATGAAAAACTGTTTTTT. It translates to CASSLGPATNEKLFF.

The rearrangement links TRBV29-1 to TRBJ2-7; tentatively, D is TRBD1 (6 bases). The CDR3 loop spans 13 amino acids. V was trimmed by 6 bases and J by 1 base, leaving 13 bases between them. The germline V gene has CDR1 SQVTM and CDR2 ANQGSEA. This CDR3 reads CSVVRQDSYEQYF. As DNA, the CDR3 is TGCAGCGTCGTTCGACAGGATTCCTACGAGCAGTACTTC.

The genes are TRBV2 and TRBJ1-5, with TRBD1 matching 11 bases. Germline CDR1 and CDR2: SNHLY and FYNNEI. V lost 6 bases to trimming and J lost 7 bases; unmatched junction nucleotides: 5. The CDR3 has 14 amino acids. This CDR3 is CASRGQGASQPQHF. In nucleotides, the CDR3 is TGTGCCAGCAGAGGACAGGGGGCTTCCCAGCCCCAGCATTTT.